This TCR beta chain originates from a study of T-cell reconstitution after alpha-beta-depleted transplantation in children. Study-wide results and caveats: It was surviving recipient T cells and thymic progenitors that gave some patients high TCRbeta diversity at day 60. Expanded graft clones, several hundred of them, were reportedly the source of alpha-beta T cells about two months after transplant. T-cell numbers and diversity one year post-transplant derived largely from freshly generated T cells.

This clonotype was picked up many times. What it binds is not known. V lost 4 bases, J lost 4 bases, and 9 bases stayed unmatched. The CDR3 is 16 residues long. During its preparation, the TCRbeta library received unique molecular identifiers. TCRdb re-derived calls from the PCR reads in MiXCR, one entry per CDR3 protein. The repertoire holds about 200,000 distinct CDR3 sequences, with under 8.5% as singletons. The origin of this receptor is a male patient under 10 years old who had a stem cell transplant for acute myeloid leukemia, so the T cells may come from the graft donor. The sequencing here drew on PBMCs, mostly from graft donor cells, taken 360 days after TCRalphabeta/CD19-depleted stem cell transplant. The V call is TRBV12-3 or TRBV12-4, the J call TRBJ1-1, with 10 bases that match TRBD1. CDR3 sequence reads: CASSSTGGWVGTEAFF. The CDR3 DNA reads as TGTGCCAGCAGTTCGACAGGGGGCTGGGTAGGCACTGAAGCTTTCTTT.